The next 31 T cell receptor beta chains were all read from a single sample in a study of blood T cell repertoires in COVID-19. The protocol was immunoSEQ multiplex PCR, while the TCRdb copy is restricted to in-frame clones and leaves out a portion. The sample holds approximately 160,000 clones, approximately 84% seen once. Sequenced: peripheral blood. These receptors all stem from a man aged 35 to 55 who had recovered from COVID-19.

This clone was seen a handful of times. The chain employs TRBV3-1 (or the pseudogene TRBV3-2) and TRBJ2-7, with 11 bases lining up with TRBD2. V was clipped by 4 bases and J by 3 bases; unmatched bases: 2. The length of the CDR3 is 14 residues. Germline V gene lookup returns CDR1 LGHDT and CDR2 YNNKEL (reference sequence). The chain's CDR3 is CASSRLAGHYEQYF. Written as DNA, the CDR3 is TGTGCCAGCAGCCGACTAGCGGGACACTACGAGCAGTACTTC.

The chain couples TRBV11-3 to TRBJ2-1, with 10 bases aligning to TRBD1. This CDR3 has 15 residues. The germline V gene has CDR1 SGHNT and CDR2 YENEEA. The V and J ends lost 6 bases and 5 bases, in that order; junction bases with no gene match: 7. CDR3 bases: TGTGCCAGCAGGATCCCGGGACAGGGGCACAATGAGCAGTTCTTC. Protein product: CASRIPGQGHNEQFF.

This chain connects TRBV18 to TRBJ2-5; 7 nucleotides line up with TRBD1. The germline gives CDR1 KGHSH, CDR2 LQKENI. V lost 4 bases, J lost 5 bases, and 10 bases stayed unmatched. This CDR3 comprises 15 residues. Written as DNA, the CDR3 is TGTGCCAGCTCACAGAACAGGGGCGCCCTGGAGACCCAGTACTTC. It translates to CASSQNRGALETQYF.

The chain links TRBV24-1 to TRBJ2-2; tentatively, D is TRBD1 (5 bases). V shed 4 bases and J shed 6 bases, with 11 bases lying between them. CDR3 length equals 14 residues. CDR1 and CDR2 (germline): KGHDR, SFDVKD. CDR3 sequence (DNA): TGTGCCACCAGTGACCAGGGTAACGCCGGGGAGCTGTTTTTT. Translation: CATSDQGNAGELFF.

This chain links TRBV27 with TRBJ2-3; 10 bases line up with TRBD2. Germline V gene sequence: CDR1 MNHEY, CDR2 SMNVEV (reference sequence). CDR3 length: 16 residues. V dropped 5 bases and J dropped 4; count of bases not matched to a gene: 9. CDR3 sequence (DNA): TGTGCCAGCAGTGCTGGAGCGGGAGGGCCCGCAGATACGCAGTATTTT. It translates to CASSAGAGGPADTQYF.

The chain links TRBV13 to TRBJ2-5; 7 positions match TRBD2. CDR3 length: 15 amino acids. V trimming: 5 bases; J trimming: 5 bases; junction bases outside the gene matches: 11. Germline CDR1 reads PRHDT; CDR2 reads FYEKMQ (reference sequence). The CDR3, as DNA: TGTGCCAGCAGCCTCCTCACTAGCGCCGCGGAGACCCAGTACTTC. Translation: CASSLLTSAAETQYF.

The J gene is TRBJ2-3, the V gene TRBV9; D call uncertain. The CDR3 contains 12 residues. Germline V gene data show CDR1 as SGDLS and CDR2 as YYNGEE. Trimming removed 4 bases from V and 2 bases from J, with 5 bases in between. The CDR3 region is CASSTTTDTQYF. The CDR3 region has the DNA TGTGCCAGCAGCACAACCACAGATACGCAGTATTTT.

This clone was detected once. V usage is TRBV9 and J usage is TRBJ1-1, with D possibly being TRBD1 (6 bases). In germline, CDR1 is SGDLS, CDR2 YYNGEE. The V end was cut by 3 bases, the J end by 4 bases, with 16 bases between. CDR3 length: 15 amino acids. The CDR3 reads CASSAIQGTATEAFF. DNA for the CDR3: TGTGCCAGCAGCGCGATACAGGGCACCGCCACTGAAGCTTTCTTT.

J is TRBJ1-2 and V is TRBV2; D is ambiguous. The CDR3 has 11 residues. Trimming left V 7 bases short and J 2 bases short, with 5 bases between. Germline CDR1 is SNHLY and CDR2 is FYNNEI. CDR3 bases: TGTGCCAGCAACAGCAACTATGGCTACACCTTC. It codes for CASNSNYGYTF.

The gene calls are TRBV25-1 and TRBJ2-5, with 7 bases identical to TRBD2. The CDR3 is 16 amino acids. CDR1 and CDR2 from the germline V gene are MGHDK and SYGVNS. Germline trimming cut 5 bases from V and 4 bases from J; bases unmatched to any gene: 13. The CDR3 bases are TGTGCCAGCAGTCCACCCGTTGCGGGAGACCTAGAGACCCAGTACTTC. This encodes CASSPPVAGDLETQYF.

Only a few counts were recorded for this clone. This chain links TRBV9 with TRBJ2-1, with 14 bases aligning to TRBD2. The CDR3 loop spans 20 amino acids. In germline, CDR1 is SGDLS, CDR2 YYNGEE. V shed 3 bases and J 4 bases; nucleotides not matched to a gene: 15. CDR3 nucleotides: TGTGCCAGCAGCGCCCCCCCAACGACTAGCGGGAGGGCCGCATACAATGAGCAGTTCTTC. Its protein product is CASSAPPTTSGRAAYNEQFF.

The chain couples TRBV4-2 to TRBJ2-2, with 9 bases that match TRBD2. V trimming: 4 bases; J trimming: 2 bases; junction bases outside the gene matches: 8. CDR3 length equals 17 residues. Germline V gene sequence: CDR1 LGHNA, CDR2 YNFKEQ. The CDR3 reads CASSPIAGTSNTGELFF. DNA for the CDR3: TGTGCCAGCAGCCCTATAGCCGGGACTAGCAACACCGGGGAGCTGTTTTTT.

This rearrangement joins TRBV27 to TRBJ1-1, with TRBD1 as a possible D gene (5 bases). Deletions cut 6 bases from V and 1 base from J, with 9 bases between. The germline gives CDR1 MNHEY, CDR2 SMNVEV (reference sequence). The CDR3 has 13 residues. The CDR3 spells CASRDSSNTEAFF. In DNA form, the CDR3 reads TGTGCCAGCAGAGACAGCTCGAACACTGAAGCTTTCTTT.

The J gene is TRBJ1-4, the V gene TRBV4-1; TRBD1 aligns across 8 bases. V shed 7 bases and J 6 bases; nucleotides not matched to a gene: 7. The CDR3 sequence is 14 residues long. From germline, CDR1 is MGHRA and CDR2 YSYEKL. The CDR3 DNA is TGCGCCAGCAACAGACAGGGGATCGATGAAAAACTGTTTTTT. Translation: CASNRQGIDEKLFF.

The CDR3 sequence: CASDRGGGYTF. DNA for the CDR3: TGTGCCAGTGACAGGGGCGGTGGCTACACCTTC. V is TRBV6-6 and J is TRBJ1-2; 8 bases agree with TRBD1. V lost 9 bases and J lost 7; bases outside the gene matches: 4. Germline-derived CDR1 and CDR2 are MNHNY and SVGAGI (reference sequence). The CDR3 has 11 residues.

In its sample, this clone was seen once. The rearrangement uses TRBV18 and TRBJ2-7; no definite D call. Germline values: CDR1 KGHSH, CDR2 LQKENI. CDR3 length equals 14 residues. Trimming took 0 bases from V and 4 from J, leaving 10 bases between them. CDR3 residues: CASSPPGLGYEQYF. The CDR3 DNA is TGTGCCAGCTCACCACCGGGCCTGGGTTACGAGCAGTACTTC.

Only one count was recorded for this clone. V is TRBV9 and J is TRBJ2-1; TRBD2 matches at 8 bases. In germline, CDR1 is SGDLS, CDR2 YYNGEE. The ends lost 5 bases at V and 5 bases at J; junction bases unmatched: 6. The CDR3 covers 14 residues. The CDR3 here is CASSPTSVDNEQFF. The CDR3 nucleotides are TGTGCCAGCAGTCCGACTAGCGTCGACAATGAGCAGTTCTTC.

The chain carries TRBV12-3 or TRBV12-4 and TRBJ2-7, with D possibly TRBD1 on 6 matching bases. The CDR3 sequence is 13 residues long. V was clipped by 5 bases and J by 3 bases, with 11 bases between them. CDR3 bases: TGTGCCAGCAGTAACCGGGACAACTACGAGCAGTACTTC. Translated, it gives CASSNRDNYEQYF.

The V gene is TRBV28, the J gene TRBJ2-7; possible D gene TRBD1, 6 bases. There are 16 residues in the CDR3. Per germline, CDR1 MDHEN and CDR2 SYDVKM. The germline V and J ends were trimmed by 6 bases and 0 bases, with 18 bases remaining between them. CDR3 in amino acids: CASSPGGADPSYEQYF. CDR3 in DNA: TGTGCCAGCAGCCCTGGGGGCGCGGACCCCTCCTACGAGCAGTACTTC.

The V gene is TRBV6-1, the J gene TRBJ1-2; no reliable D call. CDR3 length: 13 amino acids. Germline assignment: CDR1 MNHNS and CDR2 SASEGT. The V end was cut by 2 bases, the J end by 1 base, with 5 bases between. In DNA form, the CDR3 reads TGTGCCAGCAGTGAAATACATAACTATGGCTACACCTTC. It specifies CASSEIHNYGYTF.

The rearrangement links TRBV27 to TRBJ1-2; 7 positions agree with TRBD1. This CDR3 comprises 14 residues. V lost 3 bases, J lost 4 bases, and 5 bases stayed unmatched. Germline CDR1 is MNHEY and CDR2 is SMNVEV (reference sequence). Here the CDR3 DNA reads TGTGCCAGCAGTTTGGTAGGGGGCCTCTATGGCTACACCTTC. Translated, it gives CASSLVGGLYGYTF.

The chain recombines TRBV6-2 or TRBV6-3 with TRBJ1-5, with TRBD1 as a possible D gene (6 bases). In germline, CDR1 is MNHEY, CDR2 SVGEGT. V was clipped by 4 bases and J by 9 bases, with 13 bases between them. The CDR3 has 13 amino acids. CDR3 bases: TGTGCCAGCAGTTGGGACACCCGGGTGCCCCAGCATTTT. Translation gives CASSWDTRVPQHF.

The V and J genes are TRBV27 and TRBJ1-1; D unclear. Trimming shortened V by 5 bases and J by 5 bases, and 15 bases separated the two germline ends. The CDR3 loop spans 14 amino acids. Germline assignment: CDR1 MNHEY and CDR2 SMNVEV (reference sequence). The CDR3 reads CASSPRSIWTEAFF. DNA of the CDR3: TGTGCCAGCAGTCCACGCTCTATTTGGACTGAAGCTTTCTTT.

V usage is TRBV7-6 and J usage is TRBJ1-4; the match to TRBD1 covers 7 bases. CDR3 length: 12 residues. With V trimmed by 5 bases and J by 7 bases, 1 base remained unmatched. CDR1 SGHVS and CDR2 FNYEAQ come from the germline V gene. Here the CDR3 DNA reads TGTGCCAGCAGCCGACAGGGTGAAAAACTGTTTTTT. This translates into CASSRQGEKLFF.

This clone has more than one count but fewer than ten. This chain uses TRBV19 with TRBJ2-2; TRBD2 matches 13 bases. The CDR3 contains 15 residues. Germline V gene lookup returns CDR1 LNHDA and CDR2 SQIVND (reference sequence). V shed 5 bases and J 3 bases; nucleotides not matched to a gene: 0. The CDR3: CASSGLAGDTGELFF. The CDR3 DNA reads TGTGCCAGTAGTGGACTAGCGGGAGACACCGGGGAGCTGTTTTTT.

The chain links TRBV10-3 to TRBJ2-3, with 10 bases matching TRBD2. The germline CDR1 and CDR2 sequences are ENHRY and SYGVKD. CDR3 length equals 14 residues. V shed 10 bases, J shed 1 base, and the junction held 5 bases outside the gene matches. CDR3 sequence reads: CATGSGRGTDTQYF. As DNA, the CDR3 is TGTGCCACCGGAAGCGGGAGGGGCACAGATACGCAGTATTTT.

The chain has TRBV1 and TRBJ2-7; whether TRBD2, the table's D call, matches the DNA was not checked. TRBV1 is shown as a pseudogene. CDR3 length equals 15 residues. Here the CDR3 reads CTSSQNVAGVGEQYF. The CDR3 bases are TGCACCAGCAGCCAAAATGTAGCGGGAGTCGGCGAGCAGTACTTC.

This chain uses TRBV6-5 with TRBJ2-3, with unresolved D. Per germline, CDR1 MNHEY and CDR2 SVGAGI. V was pared by 2 bases and J by 6 bases, with 15 bases between. This CDR3 is 15 amino acids long. The CDR3 DNA reads TGTGCCAGCAGTTACCAGGTTGGTGGTCTGGATACGCAGTATTTT. It is translated as CASSYQVGGLDTQYF.

V is TRBV21-1 and J is TRBJ1-5; the D call in the table, TRBD1, was not verified against the DNA. TRBV21-1 constitutes a pseudogene. This CDR3 region has 15 residues. Here the CDR3 reads CASSEPRDKNQPQHF. CDR3 nucleotide sequence: TGTGCCAGCAGCGAACCCCGGGACAAGAATCAGCCCCAGCATTTT.

The chain uses TRBV4-1 and TRBJ2-7; tentatively, D is TRBD1 (5 bases). CDR3 length equals 15 residues. Germline V CDR1 and CDR2: MGHRA, YSYEKL. The germline V and J ends were trimmed by 4 bases and 6 bases, with 19 bases remaining between them. CDR3 DNA: TGCGCCAGCAGCCCTGGGGCCGCCGAGGTGAGCGAGCAGTACTTC. It is translated as CASSPGAAEVSEQYF.

This clone is a singleton in its sample. This chain connects TRBV7-2 to TRBJ2-7; 7 nucleotides align to TRBD2. From germline, CDR1 is SGHTA and CDR2 FQGNSA. CDR3 length equals 13 residues. The junction had 6 bases not matched to a gene; V was cut back by 6 bases and J by 4 bases. CDR3 DNA sequence: TGTGCCAGCAGTCGCGGGAGCGAATACGAGCAGTACTTC. Translated, it gives CASSRGSEYEQYF.